This T cell receptor beta chain derives from a study of OX40 agonist ivuxolimab in advanced cancers. Looking at the study overall: Enrollees could have had prior anti-PD-1, anti-PD-L1 or anti-CTLA-4 therapy, which 40% had received. Study-level findings and limits: There was clonal expansion of CD4+ and CD8+ blood T cells by week 6 at 0.1 to 3.0 mg/kg.

Clones were read by immunoSEQ multiplex PCR, and TCRdb kept only the in-frame ones, dropping some. The table lists some 8,000 clones, about four fifths of them singletons. Prior autoimmune disease or systemic immunosuppression barred patients. Patients had blood sampled at baseline and again on cycle 4 day 1 and cycle 7 day 1. V shed 10 bases and J shed 7 bases, with 24 bases lying between them. Germline V CDR1 and CDR2: SGHRS, YFSETQ. The length of the CDR3 is 14 residues. This clone occurred once. Its antigen is not identified. V is TRBV5-1 and J is TRBJ2-7; D might be TRBD1 or TRBD2, each matching 6 bases. This sequence originates from an adult with an advanced solid tumor such as melanoma, head and neck, liver or kidney cancer. Source: CD4+ or CD8+ T cells sorted from blood, taken in a trial of the OX40 agonist ivuxolimab. CDR3 protein: CAWGAGTDELEQYF. CDR3 in DNA: TGCGCCTGGGGGGCCGGGACCGACGAGCTGGAGCAGTACTTC.